This T cell receptor beta chain was sequenced in a study of T cells after yellow fever vaccination (dated by TCRdb to about 2019). About the investigation overall: Libraries from fractions with low cell numbers were prepared with the SMART-Seq v4 Ultra Low Input RNA kit. Blood was drawn at multiple timepoints before and after primary and secondary immunization, with bulk PBMC replicates and cell subsets isolated. Two healthy male donors, one aged 18 to 30 and one aged 30 to 39 years, made up the cohort. To follow T-cell clones before and after both primary and booster YFV17D yellow fever vaccination, bulk TCR alpha and beta repertoires underwent longitudinal sequencing. Beyond this particular receptor, the publication reports: The study included only a couple of donors, which limits how far the findings can be generalized. Computational filtering was needed because FACS-sorted repertoires could contain abundant contaminating clonotypes from the bulk population. Most clones expanded after primary vaccination (around 96% of CD4 and approximately 90% of CD8) were re-detected after the booster, suggesting that broad memory maintenance occurred. The secondary T-cell response was found to be weaker but faster than the primary response, with a peak reached on day 5 rather than on day 15. A small share of clonotypes occurred in both CD4 and CD8 compartments, likely arising from convergent recombination.

Notes on this clonotype: The specificity of this receptor is unknown. No base quality values were provided; no much bigger clone lies one nucleotide off.

The meaning of the sample's treatment or condition label: live attenuated yellow fever vaccine strain. At each blood-draw timepoint, two biological replicates of bulk PBMCs were obtained. A standard Ficoll-Paque protocol was used to isolate PBMCs from peripheral blood. RNA was extracted with TriZol from bulk PBMCs, CD4 and CD8 fractions, and dextramer-positive and dextramer-negative fractions. After removal of 1 base from V and 8 bases from J, the junction retains 3 bases not matched to a gene. From cysteine to phenylalanine, the CDR3 is 14 amino acids long. Only the CDR3 portion is preserved as DNA: 42 bases, with reading frame beginning at the first base. CDR1 MDHEN and CDR2 SYDVKM are derived from the germline V gene. TCR cDNA was synthesized by 5'RACE template switching, which introduced a universal primer site and unique molecular identifiers. Priming of cDNA synthesis was performed from both the TCR alpha and TCR beta constant segments. Two PCR steps were used to amplify libraries, with sample barcodes and sequencing adapters being added in the second step. Sequencing of libraries was performed on Illumina HiSeq 2500 (2x100 bp) or NovaSeq (2x150 bp). The authors' pipeline ran thus. Reads were demultiplexed and collapsed into UMI consensus sequences with MIGEC, and V(D)J alignment was performed with MiXCR. Using edgeR on replicate PBMC samples, clonotypes were called vaccine-responding if FDR was below 0.01 and the log2 fold change was above 5 up to day 15. Bulk clonotypes were assigned CD4 or CD8 identity according to which sequenced CD4 or CD8 repertoire held them at higher abundance. TCRdb passed the public sequencing reads through fastp at Q25 and MiXCR, retaining productive beta sequences. Each record represents a unique CDR3 protein, reported with the most common genes and DNA among its rows. None of the V and J calls come from the authors' own analysis; TCRdb made them. This sample gives hundreds of thousands of distinct CDR3 sequences in total; roughly 6.2% of them show up just once. In total, the top ten clones hold approximately 15% of the sample.

The clonotype was recovered from a man aged 25 to 40 who received the YFV17D yellow fever vaccine. The specimen comprised PBMCs, sampled 5 days after the yellow fever booster vaccination. Recombination connected TRBV28 to TRBJ2-1; 9 junctional bases match TRBD2. The nucleotides read TGTGCCAGCAGTTTATTCGGGACTAGCCATGAGCAGTTCTTC. Its product reads: CASSLFGTSHEQFF.